Listed below are T cell receptor beta chains from one sample, sequenced in a study of shared clonotypes between healthy human individuals. Libraries were prepared by immunoSEQ multiplex PCR; TCRdb keeps only in-frame clonotypes and omits some of them. The top ten clones hold less than 0.25% of a sample with over 750,000 clones, just over 95% of them seen once. The specimen sequenced was naive CD8+ T cells sorted from blood. These receptors came from a man aged 25-45 years in good health. Each CDR3 is given with its conserved first and last residue. Each record gives: D gene, V gene, clone size, J gene, CDR3 DNA, CDR3 protein. A D gene is named only where the DNA matches it firmly. Clone size is shown for a subset of rows, as once, few, many or a class of expanded clone.

TRBD2	TRBV29-1	.	TRBJ2-1	TGCAGCGTTGTAAGCGGGAGGATCGACAATGAGCAGTTCTTC	CSVVSGRIDNEQFF
.	TRBV9	once	TRBJ2-1	TGTGCCAGCAGCGTAGGGCTACACGCGGATGAGCAGTTCTTC	CASSVGLHADEQFF
.	TRBV6-1	.	TRBJ1-1	TGTGCCAGCGTTGCGGGGGTTTACGCTGAAGCTTTCTTT	CASVAGVYAEAFF
TRBD2	TRBV6-1	.	TRBJ2-7	TGTGCCAGCCAGAGACTAGCGGGAGTATACGAGCAGTACTTC	CASQRLAGVYEQYF
TRBD1	TRBV19	.	TRBJ1-2	TGTGCCAGTACCCCCTACGACAGGGGATATGGCTACACCTTC	CASTPYDRGYGYTF
TRBD2	TRBV5-6	once	TRBJ2-7	TGTGCCAGCAGCTTGAATCTAGCGGATAGCTCCTACGAGCAGTACTTC	CASSLNLADSSYEQYF
.	TRBV6-5	.	TRBJ2-1	TGTGCCAGCAGTTACTCGTCTATGGGAGGTGAGCAGTTCTTC	CASSYSSMGGEQFF
TRBD1	TRBV5-1	once	TRBJ2-1	TGCGCCAGCAGCTTGGATATGGGACAGGGGTCCTACAATGAGCAGTTCTTC	CASSLDMGQGSYNEQFF
.	TRBV4-1	once	TRBJ2-2	TGCGCCAGCAGCCCCTCAGGGACCGATCTCCTTAACTTGGAAGGGGAGCTGTTTTTT	CASSPSGTDLLNLEGELFF
.	TRBV7-7	.	TRBJ2-5	TGTGCCAGCAGCTTAGCGCAGACAGACCAAGAGACCCAGTACTTC	CASSLAQTDQETQYF
.	TRBV5-4	once	TRBJ1-1	TGTGCCAGCAGCTTAGACAGGTGGGTTCACACTGAAGCTTTCTTT	CASSLDRWVHTEAFF
TRBD1	TRBV7-9	.	TRBJ2-5	TGTGCCAGCAGCCCGGGACAGGGGAAGGAGACCCAGTACTTC	CASSPGQGKETQYF
.	TRBV6-1	.	TRBJ1-5	TGTGCCAGCAGTGACCCGGACACGACTTGGGATCAGCCCCAGCATTTT	CASSDPDTTWDQPQHF